This T cell receptor (beta chain) was recovered during a study of technical replicates of blood from a handful of donors. TCRdb's copy holds only in-frame clones and misses some; the assay was immunoSEQ multiplex PCR. The table lists about 75,000 clones, approximately 96% of them singletons. Input material: T cells isolated from PBMCs. This TCR derives from a human donor in good health.

Written as DNA, the CDR3 is TGTGCCAGCAGCTTCAATGCAGGACTAGCGGGAGATGAGCAGTTCTTC. Amino acid sequence: CASSFNAGLAGDEQFF. The rearrangement joins TRBV7-6 to TRBJ2-1, with 13 bases identical to TRBD2. This CDR3 comprises 16 residues. The junction had 7 bases not matched to a gene; V was cut back by 3 bases and J by 8 bases. Germline V gene data show CDR1 as SGHVS and CDR2 as FNYEAQ.